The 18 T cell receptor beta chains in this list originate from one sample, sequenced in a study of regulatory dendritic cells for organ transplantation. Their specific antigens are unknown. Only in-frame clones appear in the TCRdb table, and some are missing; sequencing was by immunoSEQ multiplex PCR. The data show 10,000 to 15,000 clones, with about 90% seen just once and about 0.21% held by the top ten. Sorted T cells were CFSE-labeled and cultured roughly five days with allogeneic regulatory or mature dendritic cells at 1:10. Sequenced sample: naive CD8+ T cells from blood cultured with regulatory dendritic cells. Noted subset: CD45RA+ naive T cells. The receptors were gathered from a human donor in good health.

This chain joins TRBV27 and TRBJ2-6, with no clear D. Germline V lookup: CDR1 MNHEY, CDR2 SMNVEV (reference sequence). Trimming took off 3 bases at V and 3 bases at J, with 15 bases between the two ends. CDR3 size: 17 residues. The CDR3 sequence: CASSFLGYTLGANVLTF. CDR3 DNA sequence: TGTGCCAGCAGTTTTCTGGGTTACACACTTGGGGCCAACGTCCTGACTTTC.

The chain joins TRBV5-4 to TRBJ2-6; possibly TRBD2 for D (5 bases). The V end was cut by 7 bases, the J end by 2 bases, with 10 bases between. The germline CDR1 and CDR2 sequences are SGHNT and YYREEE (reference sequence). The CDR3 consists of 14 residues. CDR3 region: CASQPGTGANVLTF. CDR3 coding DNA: TGTGCCAGCCAACCGGGAACTGGGGCCAACGTCCTGACTTTC.

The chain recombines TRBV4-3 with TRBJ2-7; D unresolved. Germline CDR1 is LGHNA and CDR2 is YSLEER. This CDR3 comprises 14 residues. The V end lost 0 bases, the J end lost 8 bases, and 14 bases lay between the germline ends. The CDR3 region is CASSQERSVMKQYF. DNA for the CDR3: TGCGCCAGCAGCCAAGAGCGTTCAGTCATGAAGCAGTACTTC.

The CDR3 region is CASSFAGASEQYF. The CDR3 coding sequence is TGTGCCAGCAGCTTTGCAGGGGCAAGCGAGCAGTACTTC. V is TRBV5-8 and J is TRBJ2-7, with D possibly being TRBD1 (6 bases). V was shortened by 2 bases and J by 6 bases, with 12 bases between the two germline ends. The CDR3 has 13 residues. Germline V gene data show CDR1 as SGHTS and CDR2 as YDEGEE.

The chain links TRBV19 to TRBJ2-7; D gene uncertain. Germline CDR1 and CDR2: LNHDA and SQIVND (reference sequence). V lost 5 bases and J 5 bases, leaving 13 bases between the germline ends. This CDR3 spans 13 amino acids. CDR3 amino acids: CASSFFGVDEQYF. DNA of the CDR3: TGTGCCAGTAGTTTTTTTGGAGTCGACGAGCAGTACTTC.

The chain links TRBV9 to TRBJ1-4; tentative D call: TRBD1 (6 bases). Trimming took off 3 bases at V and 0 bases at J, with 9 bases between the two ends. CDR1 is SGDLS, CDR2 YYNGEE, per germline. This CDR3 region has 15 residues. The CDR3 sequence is CASSATGATNEKLFF. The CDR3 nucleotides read TGTGCCAGCAGCGCGACAGGAGCAACTAATGAAAAACTGTTTTTT. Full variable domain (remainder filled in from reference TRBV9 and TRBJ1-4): DSGVTQTPKHLITATGQRVTLRCSPRSGDLSVYWYQQSLDQGLQFLIQYYNGEERAKGNILERFSAQQFPDLHSELNLSSLELGDSALYFCASSATGATNEKLFFGSGTQLSVL.

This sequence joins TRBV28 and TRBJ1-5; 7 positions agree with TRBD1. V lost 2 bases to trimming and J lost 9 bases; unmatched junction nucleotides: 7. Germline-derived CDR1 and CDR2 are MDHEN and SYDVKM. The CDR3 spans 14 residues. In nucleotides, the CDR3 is TGTGCCAGCAGTTTACCAGGGGGATCACCGCCCCAGCATTTT. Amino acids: CASSLPGGSPPQHF.

For the CDR3, the DNA is TGTGCCAGCAGCGCAACGGCTGGCCTAGCTAACTATGGCTACACCTTC. Amino acid sequence: CASSATAGLANYGYTF. The gene calls are TRBV9 and TRBJ1-2; no definite D call. Trimming cost V 3 bases and J 0 bases, with 15 bases left between them. CDR3 length: 16 amino acids. Germline-derived CDR1 and CDR2 are SGDLS and YYNGEE.

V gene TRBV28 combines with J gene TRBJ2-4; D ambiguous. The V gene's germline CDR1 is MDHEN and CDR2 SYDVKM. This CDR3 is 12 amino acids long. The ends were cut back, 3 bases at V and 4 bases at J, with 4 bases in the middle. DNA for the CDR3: TGTGCCAGCAGTTTTTCTAAAAACATTCAGTACTTC. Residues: CASSFSKNIQYF.

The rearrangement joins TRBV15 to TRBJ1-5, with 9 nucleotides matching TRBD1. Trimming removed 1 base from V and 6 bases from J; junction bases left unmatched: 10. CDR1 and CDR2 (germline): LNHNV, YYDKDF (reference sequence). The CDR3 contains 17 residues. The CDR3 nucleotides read TGTGCCACCAGCAGAGTTGGGACAGGGAGGGCCCTTCAGCCCCAGCATTTT. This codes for CATSRVGTGRALQPQHF.

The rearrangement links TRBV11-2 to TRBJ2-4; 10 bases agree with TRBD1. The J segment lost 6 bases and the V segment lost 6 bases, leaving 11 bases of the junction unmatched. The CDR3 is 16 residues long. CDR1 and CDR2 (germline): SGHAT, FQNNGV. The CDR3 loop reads CASSFNGDRGGNIQYF. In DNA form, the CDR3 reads TGTGCCAGCAGTTTCAACGGGGACAGGGGCGGAAACATTCAGTACTTC.

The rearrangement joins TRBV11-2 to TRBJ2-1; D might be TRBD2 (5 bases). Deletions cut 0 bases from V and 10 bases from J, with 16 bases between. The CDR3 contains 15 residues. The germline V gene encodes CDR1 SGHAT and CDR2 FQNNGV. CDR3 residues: CASSLDGLGVGEQFF. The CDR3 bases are TGTGCCAGCAGCTTAGATGGTCTGGGAGTAGGGGAGCAGTTCTTC.

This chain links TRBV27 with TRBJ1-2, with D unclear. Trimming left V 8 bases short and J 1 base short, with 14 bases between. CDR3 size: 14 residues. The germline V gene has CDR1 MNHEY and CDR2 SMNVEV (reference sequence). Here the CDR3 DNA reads TGTGCCAGCGGTGACAACGGCTATAACTATGGCTACACCTTC. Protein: CASGDNGYNYGYTF.

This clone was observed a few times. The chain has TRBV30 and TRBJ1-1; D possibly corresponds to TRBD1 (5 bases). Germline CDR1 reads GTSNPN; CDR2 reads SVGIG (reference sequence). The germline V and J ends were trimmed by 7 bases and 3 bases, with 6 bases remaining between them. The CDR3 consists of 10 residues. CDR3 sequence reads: CASGDTEAFF. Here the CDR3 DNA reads TGTGCCTCGGGGGACACTGAAGCTTTCTTT.

The CDR3 reads CAWSSAGGHEQYF. CDR3 sequence (DNA): TGTGCCTGGAGTAGTGCGGGAGGGCACGAGCAGTACTTC. The chain uses TRBV30 and TRBJ2-7, with TRBD2 matching 9 bases. The CDR3 runs 13 residues. V shed 2 bases, J shed 5 bases, and the junction held 4 bases outside the gene matches. CDR1 and CDR2 (germline): GTSNPN, SVGIG (reference sequence).

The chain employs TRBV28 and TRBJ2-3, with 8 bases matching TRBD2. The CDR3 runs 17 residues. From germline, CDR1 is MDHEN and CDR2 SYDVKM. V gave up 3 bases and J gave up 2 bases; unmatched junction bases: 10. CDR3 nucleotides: TGTGCCAGCAGTTTCTGGGGTAGCGGGAATCCCACAGATACGCAGTATTTT. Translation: CASSFWGSGNPTDTQYF.

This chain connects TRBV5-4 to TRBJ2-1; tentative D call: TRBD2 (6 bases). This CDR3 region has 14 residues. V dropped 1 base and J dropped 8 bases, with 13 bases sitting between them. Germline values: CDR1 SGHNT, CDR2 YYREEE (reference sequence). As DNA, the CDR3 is TGTGCCAGCAGCTTGCGGGAGCGGTTGTATGAGCAGTTCTTC. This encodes CASSLRERLYEQFF.

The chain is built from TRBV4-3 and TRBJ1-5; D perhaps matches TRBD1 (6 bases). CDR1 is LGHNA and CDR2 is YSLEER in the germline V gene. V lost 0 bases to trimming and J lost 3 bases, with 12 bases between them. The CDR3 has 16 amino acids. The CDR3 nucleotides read TGCGCCAGCAGCCAAGAGATCGGGGGCTTCAATCAGCCCCAGCATTTT. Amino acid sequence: CASSQEIGGFNQPQHF.